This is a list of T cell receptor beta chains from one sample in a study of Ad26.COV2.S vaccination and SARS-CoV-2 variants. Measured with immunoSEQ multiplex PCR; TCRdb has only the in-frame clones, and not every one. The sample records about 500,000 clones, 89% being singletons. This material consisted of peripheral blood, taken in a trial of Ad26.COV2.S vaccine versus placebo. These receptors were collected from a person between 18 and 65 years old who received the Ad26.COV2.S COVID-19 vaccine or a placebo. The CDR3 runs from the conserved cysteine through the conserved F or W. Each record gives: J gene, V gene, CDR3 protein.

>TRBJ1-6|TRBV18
CASQPGQGGSSPLHF
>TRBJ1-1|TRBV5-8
CASSLAVGRGDTEAFF
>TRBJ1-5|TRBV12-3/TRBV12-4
CASSIIRDQPQHF
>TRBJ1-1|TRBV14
CASNPRLGSNTEAFF
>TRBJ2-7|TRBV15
CATSSGGSSYEQYF
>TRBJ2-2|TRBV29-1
CSAGTPTNTGELFF
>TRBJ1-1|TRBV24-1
CATKETMIRITEAFF
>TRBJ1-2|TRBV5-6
CASSFNTGSNGYTF
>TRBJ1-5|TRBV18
CASSPGNQPQHF
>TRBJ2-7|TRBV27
CASSLKEAAFYPYEQYF
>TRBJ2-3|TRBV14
CASTHQGSDTQYF
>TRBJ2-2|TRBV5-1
CASSLVRGRRNTGELFF
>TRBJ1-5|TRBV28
CASSLLRQGNQPQHF
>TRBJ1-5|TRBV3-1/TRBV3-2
CASSQGQVNGPQHF
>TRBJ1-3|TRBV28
CASSLRPGRAGNTIYF
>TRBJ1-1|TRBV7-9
CASSLPRQGRLNTEAFF
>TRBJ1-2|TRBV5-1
CASSLGAGSGYGYTF
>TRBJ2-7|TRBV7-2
CASSLAFGGGFEQYF
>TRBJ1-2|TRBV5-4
CASSLGRSDRYYGYTF
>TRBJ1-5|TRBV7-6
CASSLVAGQPQHF
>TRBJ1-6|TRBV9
CASSVDRVRNSPLHF
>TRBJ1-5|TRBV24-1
CATRGTGPYQPQHF
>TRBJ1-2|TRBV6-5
CASSHPEGGNYGYTF
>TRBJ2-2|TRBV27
CASSLRGGDTGELFF
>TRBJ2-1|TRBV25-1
CASSEYSLPGQFF
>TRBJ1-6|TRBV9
CASSRQGDSPLHF
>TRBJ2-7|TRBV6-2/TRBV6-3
CASSYARGSHEQYF
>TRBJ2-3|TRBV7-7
CASSFSSNTDTQYF
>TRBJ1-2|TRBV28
CASSLFNDRAVALYGYTF
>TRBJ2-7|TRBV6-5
CATGRNEQYF
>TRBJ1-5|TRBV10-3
CAISESSHSNQPQHF
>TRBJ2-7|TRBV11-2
CASSLLSPGTGIYEQYF
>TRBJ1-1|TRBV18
CASSPDRGPNTEAFF
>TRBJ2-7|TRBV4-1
CASSPGPLGYEQYF
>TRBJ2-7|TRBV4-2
CASSQVPSSYEQYF
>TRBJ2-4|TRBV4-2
CASSQESESYYKNIQYF
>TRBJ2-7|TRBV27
CASSSMDRLEQYF